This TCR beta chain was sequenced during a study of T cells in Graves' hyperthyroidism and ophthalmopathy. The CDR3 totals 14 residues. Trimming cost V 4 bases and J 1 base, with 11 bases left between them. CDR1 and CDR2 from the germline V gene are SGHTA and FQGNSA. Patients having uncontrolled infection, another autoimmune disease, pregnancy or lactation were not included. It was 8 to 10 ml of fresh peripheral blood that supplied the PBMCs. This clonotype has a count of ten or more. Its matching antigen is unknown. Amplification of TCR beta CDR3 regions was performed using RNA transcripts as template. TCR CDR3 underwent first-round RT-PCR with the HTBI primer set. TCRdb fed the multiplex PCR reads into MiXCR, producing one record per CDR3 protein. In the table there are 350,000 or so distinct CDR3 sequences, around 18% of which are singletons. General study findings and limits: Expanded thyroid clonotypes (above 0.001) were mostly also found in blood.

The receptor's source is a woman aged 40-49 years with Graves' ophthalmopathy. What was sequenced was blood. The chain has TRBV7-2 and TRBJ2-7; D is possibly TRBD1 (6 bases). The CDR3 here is CASSSLTGSYEQYF. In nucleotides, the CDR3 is TGTGCCAGCAGCTCGCTAACAGGGTCCTACGAGCAGTACTTC. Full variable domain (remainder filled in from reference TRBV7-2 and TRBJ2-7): GAGVSQSPSNKVTEKGKDVELRCDPISGHTALYWYRQSLGQGLEFLIYFQGNSAPDKSGLPSDRFSAERTGGSVSTLTIQRTQQEDSAVYLCASSSLTGSYEQYFGPGTRLTVT.